This passage covers 8 T cell receptor beta chains from one sample sequenced in a study of T cells expressing NK-cell markers. TCRdb reprocessed the 5' RACE reads and reports one entry per CDR3 protein, with no DNA. The record lists about 460,000 distinct CDR3 sequences, of which the ten most abundant hold around 1.4%. The source material was blood T cells: a sorted CD56 or NKG2C T cell subset, CD4+ or CD8+ T cells, or bulk PBMC T cells (not recorded which). The receptors here all came from a woman aged 45-65 years in good health.

The V gene is TRBV5-1, the J gene TRBJ1-2. The CDR3 is 13 amino acids. CDR1 and CDR2 (germline): SGHRS, YFSETQ. CDR3 sequence reads: CASSLGLNKGYTF.

The chain couples TRBV4-1 to TRBJ2-1; the D gene TCRdb calls, TRBD2, cannot be checked with no DNA. CDR1 is MGHRA and CDR2 is YSYEKL in the germline V gene. The CDR3 consists of 16 residues. The CDR3 sequence is CASSQVRVPSYNEQFF.

The chain uses TRBV6-6 and TRBJ2-7. The germline CDR1 and CDR2 sequences are MNHNY and SVGAGI (reference sequence). The CDR3 is 17 amino acids. CDR3 in amino acids: CASSLLGISGRLYEQYF.

This chain uses TRBV12-3 or TRBV12-4 with TRBJ1-5. The CDR3 is made up of 14 amino acids. The CDR3 spells CASSIDNYNQPQHF.

CDR3: CASSQSTSGYYNEQFF. The chain is built from TRBV3-1 and TRBJ2-1; the D call of TRBD2 rests on TCRdb alone, since no DNA is present to check it. Germline V gives CDR1 LGHDT, CDR2 YNNKEL (reference sequence). CDR3 length: 16 residues.

The gene calls are TRBV6-6 and TRBJ1-5. CDR1 is MNHNY, CDR2 SVGAGI, per germline (reference sequence). The CDR3 is 13 amino acids. CDR3 sequence reads: CASITDGVRPQHF.

This chain joins TRBV5-1 and TRBJ1-1; the TCRdb D gene call, TRBD1, has no DNA to confirm it. Germline assignment: CDR1 SGHRS and CDR2 YFSETQ. The CDR3 consists of 13 residues. The chain's CDR3 is CAREGVMNTEAFF.

The chain recombines TRBV20-1 with TRBJ1-5; lacking DNA, the TRBD1 call made by TCRdb goes unchecked. Germline CDR1 DFQATT, CDR2 SNEGSKA (reference sequence). The CDR3 is 18 amino acids. CDR3 in amino acids: CSARGRQDGGYSNQPQHF.